Listed below are T cell receptor beta chains from one sample, sequenced in a study of T cell repertoires in cytomegalovirus infection. Each CDR3 protein is one row after TCRdb ran MiXCR on the reads. The top ten clones hold around 13% of a sample with hundreds of thousands of distinct CDR3 sequences, roughly 17% of them seen once. Material for sequencing was PBMCs. These receptors all stem from a human donor in good health (CMV status not recorded). Some clones in this sample may be carry-over from other donors' samples. Each CDR3 is given with its conserved first and last residue. The D gene is left open where the match is weak. Clone size is given for some rows only: seen once, a few or many times, or a class if the clone is expanded.

many TRBD2 TRBJ2-2 TRBV20-1 TGCAGTGCGCGGGAGACTAGAGGTGCCGGGGAGCTGTTTTTT CSARETRGAGELFF
few TRBD1 TRBJ2-5 TRBV6-5 TGTGCCAGCAGTTCTGACAGGGCCCAGGTGGAGACCCAGTACTTC CASSSDRAQVETQYF
many TRBD1 TRBJ1-1 TRBV11-1 TGTGCCAGCAGTAGAACAGGGGACGCTGAAGCTTTCTTT CASSRTGDAEAFF
- TRBD2 TRBJ2-3 TRBV15 TGTGCCACCAGCAGAGATCGGGGGGCAGATACGCAGTATTTT CATSRDRGADTQYF
many - TRBJ2-7 TRBV7-8 TGTGCCAGCAGCGTAGGGGCGGGAGAGCAGTACTTC CASSVGAGEQYF
many TRBD2 TRBJ2-1 TRBV7-6 TGTGCCAGCAGCTTAGAAGGGCAGCGGGGCAAGGGGCAGTTCTTC CASSLEGQRGKGQFF
- - TRBJ1-2 TRBV12-3/TRBV12-4 TGTGCCAGCAGTTTCGGGCCTAATGGCTACACCTTC CASSFGPNGYTF
- TRBD2 TRBJ2-7 TRBV10-2 TGCGCCAGCAGTGAGTCTGGGGGGGGGTTGGAGCAGTACTTC CASSESGGGLEQYF
- TRBD1 TRBJ1-2 TRBV18 TGTGCCAGCTCACATGGACAGGGAAATGGCTACACCTTC CASSHGQGNGYTF
- TRBD1 TRBJ2-5 TRBV20-1 TGCAGTGCTAAACCGGCAGGGGGTGAGACCCAGTACTTC CSAKPAGGETQYF
few TRBD1 TRBJ1-5 TRBV27 TGTGCCAGCAGAGGGACAGATAATCAGCCCCAGCATTTT CASRGTDNQPQHF
many TRBD1 TRBJ2-3 TRBV25-1 TGTGCCAGCAGGGGACAGCTCAGCACAGATACGCAGTATTTT CASRGQLSTDTQYF
few TRBD1 TRBJ1-1 TRBV4-2 TGTGCCAGCAGCCAAGGGGACAGGGAAGGGAACACTGAAGCTTTCTTT CASSQGDREGNTEAFF
few - TRBJ1-1 TRBV2 TGTGCCAGCAGCGCCGAAACCCCGTTGTTCACTGAAGCTTTCTTT CASSAETPLFTEAFF
few - TRBJ1-2 TRBV7-9 TGTGCCAGCAGCTTAGTCGCGTCGGATAACTATGGCTACACCTTC CASSLVASDNYGYTF
- - TRBJ1-1 TRBV29-1 TGCAGCGTCCAAAGGGACTCTCCCCGGGCTTTCTTT CSVQRDSPRAFF
many - TRBJ1-1 TRBV7-2 TGTGCCAGCAGCGCGCAGGGGAACGCTTTCTTT CASSAQGNAFF
- - TRBJ1-2 TRBV18 TGTGCCAGCTCACCACCCCCAAGGGGCCTTAACTATGGCTACACCTTC CASSPPPRGLNYGYTF
- TRBD2 TRBJ2-2 TRBV6-2/TRBV6-3 TGTGCCAGCAGACGACAGGCGCTAGCGGGGGTACCCACCGGGGAGCTGTTTTTT CASRRQALAGVPTGELFF
- - TRBJ2-7 TRBV6-6 TGTGCCAGCACCGACGCAGGGGCCCACGAGCAGTACTTC CASTDAGAHEQYF
- TRBD2 TRBJ2-5 TRBV20-1 TGCAGTGCTAGCACCCTAGCGGGGGACCCGTACCAAGAGACCCAGTACTTC CSASTLAGDPYQETQYF
few TRBD1 TRBJ1-2 TRBV25-1 TGTGCCAGCAGTGAGGACAGGGGTTCCCCCTATCACTACACCTTC CASSEDRGSPYHYTF
- - TRBJ1-2 TRBV6-6 TGTGCCAGCAGCCCGGGGGCACTTCACTATGGCTACACCTTC CASSPGALHYGYTF
few - TRBJ1-2 TRBV20-1 TGCAGTGCTAGAGATTATAATGGCTACACCTTC CSARDYNGYTF
- TRBD1 TRBJ1-1 TRBV5-4 TGTGCCAGCAGCCCGGTGGGACAGGGGTCTGAAGCTTTCTTT CASSPVGQGSEAFF
few - TRBJ2-1 TRBV4-1 TGCGCCAGCAGCCCATCTCCCGCGACGATTGAGCAGTTCTTC CASSPSPATIEQFF
- - TRBJ2-7 TRBV28 TGTGCCAGCAGCGGACCGGGAGCTACTCGCTACGAGCAGTACTTC CASSGPGATRYEQYF
- - TRBJ2-7 TRBV7-6 TGTGCCAGCAGCCCGCAGCCCGGGGCTTCGTACGAGCAGTACTTC CASSPQPGASYEQYF
few - TRBJ1-4 TRBV12-3/TRBV12-4 TGTGCCAGCAGCCTGGTGACAAGGAATGAAAAACTGTTTTTT CASSLVTRNEKLFF
- TRBD2 TRBJ2-7 TRBV7-8 TGTGCCAGCAGCGATAGTGTAGGTAGCGGGGGTTACGAGCAGTACTTC CASSDSVGSGGYEQYF
- TRBD1 TRBJ1-2 TRBV4-3 TGCGCCAGCAGCCGAGAGGGGGACAGGGCGGGCTATGGCTACACCTTC CASSREGDRAGYGYTF
few - TRBJ1-6 TRBV25-1 TGTGCCAGCAGTGAAGGTTTTTGGAATTCACCCCTCCACTTT CASSEGFWNSPLHF
many - TRBJ2-7 TRBV7-8 TGTGCCAGCAGCCCCCCGCGGGACAGTCCCCAGTACTTC CASSPPRDSPQYF
- - TRBJ2-5 TRBV7-2 TGTGCCAGCAGTTCTTCCCCTGGCGGAACGGGATACTTC CASSSSPGGTGYF
many - TRBJ2-5 TRBV12-5 TGTGCTAGTGGCTTAAGCGAGACCCAGTACTTC CASGLSETQYF
many - TRBJ1-6 TRBV4-1 TGCGCCAGCAGCCAAGATGGGACGCCGGGAGCACCCCTCCACTTT CASSQDGTPGAPLHF
- - TRBJ2-2 TRBV7-8 TGTGCCAGTACCGGACGGAACACCGGGGAGCTGTTTTTT CASTGRNTGELFF
many TRBD1 TRBJ2-5 TRBV7-3 TGTGCCAGCAGCTCGGAACCCGGGACAGAAGCGACCCAGTACTTC CASSSEPGTEATQYF
many - TRBJ2-7 TRBV7-2 TGTGCCAGCAGCTTAGTCGCAGGGGCAGGCTACGAGCAGTACTTC CASSLVAGAGYEQYF
- - TRBJ1-2 TRBV28 TGTGCCAGCAGTTTATCCAGGGGAAGTGGCTACACCTTC CASSLSRGSGYTF
- - TRBJ1-1 TRBV20-1 TGCAGTGCCGACTCGGACAAAACGAACACTGAAGCTTTCTTT CSADSDKTNTEAFF
- TRBD1 TRBJ2-1 TRBV19 TGTGCCAGTAGGCGGACAGGGGGCTTTCTGGGAGAGCAGTTCTTC CASRRTGGFLGEQFF
many - TRBJ2-5 TRBV7-2 TGTGCCAGCAGCCCATCTAGGGCCCAAGAGACCCAGTACTTC CASSPSRAQETQYF